These 8 T cell receptor beta chains were sequenced from one sample in a study of blood T cell repertoires in COVID-19 (dated by TCRdb to the early 2020s). Libraries were made using the immunoSEQ multiplex PCR assay. Entries here come from immuneACCESS through TCRdb and include only in-frame sequences with V and J called. Some clones fail to appear in such tables; in the studies checked, an unresolved V gene covers under half of the shortfall, and the cause of the remainder is unknown. The sample records 80,000 to 95,000 clones, approximately 91% of which are singletons. About 7% of the sample is held by the ten biggest clonotypes. Input material: peripheral blood. These receptors all come from a man between 65 and 79 years old with acute or convalescent COVID-19.

A few counts support this clone. The chain joins TRBV6-2 or TRBV6-3 to TRBJ2-5; the match to TRBD2 covers 7 bases. The CDR3 consists of 13 residues. V shed 5 bases and J 7 bases; nucleotides not matched to a gene: 7. Germline V gene sequence: CDR1 MNHEY, CDR2 SVGEGT. In DNA form, the CDR3 reads TGTGCCAGCAGTGACCCGGGAGGCTGGACCCAGTACTTC. Its protein product is CASSDPGGWTQYF.

V and J are TRBV19 and TRBJ2-7; 13 positions match TRBD2. The CDR3 is 17 amino acids. Germline values: CDR1 LNHDA, CDR2 SQIVND (reference sequence). The V gene end was trimmed by 4 bases and the J gene end by 3 bases; junction bases not matched to a gene: 9. Here the CDR3 reads CASSSLGRTSGSYEQYF. The CDR3 region has the DNA TGTGCCAGTAGTAGCTTAGGGCGGACTAGCGGGAGCTACGAGCAGTACTTC.

The chain joins TRBV15 to TRBJ2-7, with 7 bases aligning to TRBD2. CDR1 and CDR2 (germline): LNHNV, YYDKDF (reference sequence). The CDR3 has 15 amino acids. The junction had 7 bases not matched to a gene; V was cut back by 4 bases and J by 1 base. The CDR3 loop is CATSTRGGVSYEQYF. Here the CDR3 DNA reads TGTGCCACCAGCACCCGGGGAGGGGTGTCCTACGAGCAGTACTTC. Complete variable domain (other parts from reference TRBV15 and TRBJ2-7): DAMVIQNPRYQVTQFGKPVTLSCSQTLNHNVMYWYQQKSSQAPKLLFHYYDKDFNNEADTPDNFQSRRPNTSFCFLDIRSPGLGDTAMYLCATSTRGGVSYEQYFGPGTRLTVT.

Notes on this clone: At one boundary the junction diverges from the germline segment, which might be a read error. The rearrangement links TRBV27 to TRBJ1-6; possible D gene TRBD1, 5 bases. Germline values: CDR1 MNHEY, CDR2 SMNVEV (reference sequence). The CDR3 consists of 14 residues. DNA of the CDR3: TGTGCCAGCAGTTTCAGGGCCAACTATTCCCCCCTCCACTTT. Protein sequence: CASSFRANYSPLHF.

Worth noting for this clone: The junction shows a germline mismatch at one end, possibly a read error. The chain recombines TRBV6-5 with TRBJ2-2, with D perhaps matching TRBD2 (5 bases). This CDR3 comprises 12 residues. CDR1 is MNHEY and CDR2 is SVGAGI in the germline V gene. CDR3 residues: CASDLSHRGAVF. CDR3 nucleotides: TGTGCCAGCGACCTCTCTCACCGGGGAGCTGTTTTT.

The V gene is TRBV9, the J gene TRBJ2-2; perhaps TRBD2 as D (5 bases). This CDR3 is built from 16 residues. V was trimmed by 2 bases and J by 4 bases, leaving 15 bases between them. The germline V gene has CDR1 SGDLS and CDR2 YYNGEE. The CDR3 region has the DNA TGTGCCAGCAGCGTTCATCCCAGTGGGAGCACCGGGGAGCTGTTTTTT. Amino acid sequence: CASSVHPSGSTGELFF.

This chain links TRBV3-1 (or the pseudogene TRBV3-2) with TRBJ1-4; TRBD1 might be the D (6 bases). V was clipped by 2 bases and J by 3 bases, with 13 bases between them. The CDR3 sequence is 16 residues long. CDR1 and CDR2 (germline): LGHDT, YNNKEL (reference sequence). The CDR3 here is CASSQRSTGSNEKLFF. The CDR3 DNA reads as TGTGCCAGCAGCCAAAGGTCGACAGGCTCTAATGAAAAACTGTTTTTT.

This chain joins TRBV7-9 and TRBJ2-1; 8 bases are a match to TRBD1. The CDR3 consists of 15 residues. Germline assignment: CDR1 SEHNR and CDR2 FQNEAQ (reference sequence). Trimming took 5 bases from V and 2 from J; bases not matched to a gene: 5. CDR3 protein: CASSPTGGTYNEQFF. In DNA, the CDR3 is TGTGCCAGCAGCCCAACAGGGGGGACCTACAATGAGCAGTTCTTC.